This T cell receptor beta chain was found in a study of blood T cell repertoires in COVID-19. Across the whole study: Specimens from acute and convalescent COVID-19 originated in the United States, Italy and Spain. PBMCs, B-cell-depleted T cells, or T cells were the source of the cDNA or gDNA that made up the material.

In the authors' workflow: From reference gene primer amplification, estimates of nucleated cell counts were derived. Produced via immunoSEQ multiplex PCR; TCRdb's table is partial and in-frame only. That table furnishes V, J and clone size, whereas the DNA furnished D and trimming. The sample yields 200,000 or so clones, approximately 85% seen once. This clonotype originated in a man between 60 and 75 years old with acute or convalescent COVID-19. The source material was peripheral blood.

In nucleotides, the CDR3 is TGTGCCAGCAGCCCCATCGGCACAGCTTATAATGAAAAACTGTTTTTT. Protein product: CASSPIGTAYNEKLFF. The genes are TRBV5-5 and TRBJ1-4; D ambiguous. Germline CDR1 is SGHKS and CDR2 is YYEKEE (reference sequence). Trimming pared 4 bases from V and 4 bases from J, leaving 17 bases between. This CDR3 region has 16 residues.